This T cell receptor (beta chain) was observed in a study of blood T cell repertoires in COVID-19. Study summary: The study drew acute and convalescent COVID-19 samples from the United States, Italy and Spain.

Clones were sequenced by immunoSEQ multiplex PCR, and TCRdb holds only the in-frame ones, with some missing. The profile covers about 190,000 clones, with about 85% appearing a single time and 6.9% taken by the ten largest. Enrollment of patients from Seattle took place during active infection, with longitudinal follow-up. Trimming cost V 2 bases and J 6 bases; bases outside gene matches: 7. The CDR3 runs to 14 residues. Germline values: CDR1 KGHSH, CDR2 LQKENI. The receptor was isolated from a man aged 80 or over with COVID-19, enrolled during active disease. The chain has TRBV18 and TRBJ2-7, with 7 bases that match TRBD1. Sequencing used peripheral blood. DNA of the CDR3: TGTGCCAGCTCACCAACTAGGGACAGCCCCGAGCAGTACTTC. Its protein product is CASSPTRDSPEQYF.